These T cell receptor beta chains were read from a single sample in a study of cytomegalovirus exposure and HLA in healthy donors. Libraries were prepared by immunoSEQ multiplex PCR; TCRdb keeps only in-frame clonotypes and omits some of them. The sample yields around 100,000 clones, under 70% seen once. Source material: PBMCs. Receptors originate from a young man in good health and CMV-seropositive. The CDR3 runs from the conserved cysteine through the conserved F or W. Each record gives: clone size, V gene, D gene, J gene, CDR3 DNA, CDR3 protein. D genes are given only for firm matches. Where a row states a size, it is once, few, many or the class of an expanded clone; other rows omit it.

clone_size: .
v_call: TRBV29-1
d_call: TRBD1
j_call: TRBJ2-2
cdr3_nt: TGCAGCGTTGAAGCGGGCAGGGGGCGCAACACCGGGGAGCTGTTTTTT
cdr3_aa: CSVEAGRGRNTGELFF

clone_size: few
v_call: TRBV10-3
d_call: TRBD1
j_call: TRBJ2-1
cdr3_nt: TGTGCCATCAGTGCCCTAGGACAGGGGGCGCATAATGAGCAGTTCTTC
cdr3_aa: CAISALGQGAHNEQFF

clone_size: .
v_call: TRBV30
d_call: .
j_call: TRBJ2-1
cdr3_nt: TGTGCCTGGAGTGTATCGCGGGGGCCGGTGCAGCAGTTCTTC
cdr3_aa: CAWSVSRGPVQQFF

clone_size: .
v_call: TRBV30
d_call: .
j_call: TRBJ1-3
cdr3_nt: TGTGCCTGGAGTAGGTGGAAACAGGCCTCTGGAAACACCATATATTTT
cdr3_aa: CAWSRWKQASGNTIYF

clone_size: once
v_call: TRBV28
d_call: TRBD2
j_call: TRBJ2-7
cdr3_nt: TGTGCCAGCAGTTTTTTGTCGGGCGGGGGGGCCGGGTACGAGCAGTACTTC
cdr3_aa: CASSFLSGGGAGYEQYF

clone_size: .
v_call: TRBV6-7
d_call: TRBD2
j_call: TRBJ2-7
cdr3_nt: TGTGCCAGCAGTTACTCTAGCGGGGGGGCCTGCGAGCAGTACTTC
cdr3_aa: CASSYSSGGACEQYF

clone_size: .
v_call: TRBV7-9
d_call: .
j_call: TRBJ1-2
cdr3_nt: TGTGCCAGCACCCCGGGCTGGAGCGGATCGGGGAATGGCTACACCTTC
cdr3_aa: CASTPGWSGSGNGYTF

clone_size: .
v_call: TRBV5-1
d_call: .
j_call: TRBJ2-3
cdr3_nt: TGCGCCAGCAGCTTACAGGGAAATACGCAGTATTTT
cdr3_aa: CASSLQGNTQYF

clone_size: .
v_call: TRBV28
d_call: .
j_call: TRBJ1-4
cdr3_nt: TGTGCCAGCAGTTTTGCAGGTGACGAAAAACTGTTTTTT
cdr3_aa: CASSFAGDEKLFF

clone_size: .
v_call: TRBV6-1
d_call: TRBD1
j_call: TRBJ1-1
cdr3_nt: TGTGCCAGCAGTGTGGAGGGGGCGGGTACTGAAGCTTTCTTT
cdr3_aa: CASSVEGAGTEAFF

clone_size: .
v_call: TRBV7-2
d_call: TRBD1
j_call: TRBJ2-7
cdr3_nt: TGTGCCAGCAGCCTGGGACAGAGCTCCTACGAGCAGTACTTC
cdr3_aa: CASSLGQSSYEQYF

clone_size: few
v_call: TRBV6-5
d_call: .
j_call: TRBJ2-3
cdr3_nt: TGTGCCAGCAGTTACGGGGGGTCCACAGATACGCAGTATTTT
cdr3_aa: CASSYGGSTDTQYF

clone_size: .
v_call: TRBV14
d_call: TRBD2
j_call: TRBJ2-3
cdr3_nt: TGTGCCAGCAGCCCTTTCGCTGGGACTACTAGCGGGAGGGCAGATACGCAGTATTTT
cdr3_aa: CASSPFAGTTSGRADTQYF

clone_size: .
v_call: TRBV27
d_call: .
j_call: TRBJ1-1
cdr3_nt: TGTGCCAGCAGGTTTAGCACTGAAGCTTTCTTT
cdr3_aa: CASRFSTEAFF

clone_size: .
v_call: TRBV27
d_call: .
j_call: TRBJ1-1
cdr3_nt: TGTGCCAGCAGTTTATTTTCGAACTTTCGCCGCGGGGGGGCTGACACTGGAGCTTTCTTT
cdr3_aa: CASSLFSNFRRGGADTGAFF

clone_size: .
v_call: TRBV11-2
d_call: .
j_call: TRBJ1-1
cdr3_nt: TGTGCCAGCAGCTTAGCAACCGGGGTAAGGACTGAAGCTTTCTTT
cdr3_aa: CASSLATGVRTEAFF

clone_size: .
v_call: TRBV21-1
d_call: .
j_call: TRBJ1-1
cdr3_nt: TGTGCCAGCAGCAAAGGACGCCAAGGGGCCCAAACAGAATGGGACACTGAAGCTTTCTTT
cdr3_aa: CASSKGRQGAQTEWDTEAFF

clone_size: .
v_call: TRBV11-3
d_call: TRBD2
j_call: TRBJ2-3
cdr3_nt: TGTGCCAGCAGCCCGGGACTAGCGGGAGATACGCAGTATTTT
cdr3_aa: CASSPGLAGDTQYF

clone_size: few
v_call: TRBV5-4
d_call: TRBD1
j_call: TRBJ1-2
cdr3_nt: TGTGCCAGCAGCTTCGGACAGGATGGCTACACCTTC
cdr3_aa: CASSFGQDGYTF

clone_size: .
v_call: TRBV9
d_call: TRBD2
j_call: TRBJ2-1
cdr3_nt: TGTGCCAGCAGCGTAGATGGAGCGGGGGGGCCGGGGCAGTTCTTC
cdr3_aa: CASSVDGAGGPGQFF

clone_size: .
v_call: TRBV7-2
d_call: .
j_call: TRBJ1-6
cdr3_nt: TGTGCCAGCACCCCCAGTACCTATAATTCACCCCTCCACTTT
cdr3_aa: CASTPSTYNSPLHF

clone_size: .
v_call: TRBV4-1
d_call: .
j_call: TRBJ2-1
cdr3_nt: TGCGCCAGCAGCCCAGCGCCCACGGTGGTATACAATGAGCAGTTCTTC
cdr3_aa: CASSPAPTVVYNEQFF

clone_size: .
v_call: TRBV30
d_call: .
j_call: TRBJ1-3
cdr3_nt: TGTGCCTGGAGTATCGCGGGGGGTGGCGGAAACACCATATATTTT
cdr3_aa: CAWSIAGGGGNTIYF

clone_size: .
v_call: TRBV5-5
d_call: TRBD1
j_call: TRBJ1-2
cdr3_nt: TGTGCCAGCAGCTTGGGCGGGACAGACATTAACTATGGCTACACCTTC
cdr3_aa: CASSLGGTDINYGYTF

clone_size: .
v_call: TRBV6-1
d_call: TRBD2
j_call: TRBJ2-3
cdr3_nt: TGTGCCAGCAGTGACCCGGGACTAGCGGGAGCCGCAGATACGCAGTATTTT
cdr3_aa: CASSDPGLAGAADTQYF

clone_size: .
v_call: TRBV5-6
d_call: .
j_call: TRBJ2-4
cdr3_nt: TGTGCCAGCAGAGTAGGGGGACTACTAGCCAAAAACAGTCAGTACTTC
cdr3_aa: CASRVGGLLAKNSQYF

clone_size: .
v_call: TRBV29-1
d_call: .
j_call: TRBJ1-1
cdr3_nt: TGCAGCGTTGTGGCGAACACTGAAGCTTTCTTT
cdr3_aa: CSVVANTEAFF

clone_size: few
v_call: TRBV7-3
d_call: TRBD1
j_call: TRBJ2-2
cdr3_nt: TGTGCCAGCAGTTTTAGACAGGGTCGGGCCGGGGAGCTGTTTTTT
cdr3_aa: CASSFRQGRAGELFF

clone_size: .
v_call: TRBV29-1
d_call: TRBD2
j_call: TRBJ2-3
cdr3_nt: TGCAGCGCCGCAAGCGGGAGTAATTTTGGGTTGCCCTATACGCAGTATTTT
cdr3_aa: CSAASGSNFGLPYTQYF

clone_size: .
v_call: TRBV5-6
d_call: .
j_call: TRBJ2-6
cdr3_nt: TGTGCCAGCAGCTTGGGAGGGTGGCAGGCCAACGTCCTGACTTTC
cdr3_aa: CASSLGGWQANVLTF

clone_size: .
v_call: TRBV5-4
d_call: .
j_call: TRBJ2-3
cdr3_nt: TGTGCCAGCAGCTCGGAGGGTAGGGATACGCAGTATTTT
cdr3_aa: CASSSEGRDTQYF

clone_size: .
v_call: TRBV9
d_call: .
j_call: TRBJ2-3
cdr3_nt: TGTGCCAGCAGCGTAGCCCCTGTAACAGATACGCAGTATTTT
cdr3_aa: CASSVAPVTDTQYF

clone_size: .
v_call: TRBV29-1
d_call: TRBD2
j_call: TRBJ2-5
cdr3_nt: TGCAGCGTTGCAACCGGGACTAGCGGGAACCAGTACTTC
cdr3_aa: CSVATGTSGNQYF

clone_size: .
v_call: TRBV5-1
d_call: TRBD1
j_call: TRBJ1-2
cdr3_nt: TGCGCCAGCAGCAGAACAGGGGGCGGCTTAACTAACTATGGCTACACCTTC
cdr3_aa: CASSRTGGGLTNYGYTF

clone_size: .
v_call: TRBV28
d_call: TRBD1
j_call: TRBJ2-1
cdr3_nt: TGTGCCAGCAGTTTACCGGGACAGGTAATGTATGAGCAGTTCTTC
cdr3_aa: CASSLPGQVMYEQFF

clone_size: .
v_call: TRBV21-1
d_call: .
j_call: TRBJ2-2
cdr3_nt: TGTGCCAGCAGCACCACCGGGACTAGTGACACCGGGGAGCTGTTTTTT
cdr3_aa: CASSTTGTSDTGELFF

clone_size: .
v_call: TRBV6-5
d_call: .
j_call: TRBJ1-6
cdr3_nt: TGTGCCAGCAGTCAGACGTCCAGGGGAACTTCACCCCTCCACTTT
cdr3_aa: CASSQTSRGTSPLHF

clone_size: .
v_call: TRBV27
d_call: TRBD2
j_call: TRBJ2-3
cdr3_nt: TGTGCCAGCAGCCTCGCAGCGGGAGGATTCACAGATACGCAGTATTTT
cdr3_aa: CASSLAAGGFTDTQYF

clone_size: .
v_call: TRBV11-3
d_call: TRBD2
j_call: TRBJ2-2
cdr3_nt: TGTGCCAGCAGCTTAGGCCGGACTAGCGGGAGGGTTAACACCGGGGAGCTGTTTTTT
cdr3_aa: CASSLGRTSGRVNTGELFF

clone_size: .
v_call: TRBV11-2
d_call: .
j_call: TRBJ1-3
cdr3_nt: TGTGCCAGCAGCCCGGCCGGGAACACCATATATTTT
cdr3_aa: CASSPAGNTIYF

clone_size: .
v_call: TRBV4-1
d_call: TRBD2
j_call: TRBJ2-1
cdr3_nt: TGCGCCAGCAGCCAAAGTAGCGGGGGGGCGACCTACAATGAGCAGTTCTTC
cdr3_aa: CASSQSSGGATYNEQFF

clone_size: .
v_call: TRBV14
d_call: TRBD2
j_call: TRBJ2-2
cdr3_nt: TGTGCCAGCAGCCCCGGGACTAAGAACACCGGGGAGCTGTTTTTT
cdr3_aa: CASSPGTKNTGELFF

clone_size: .
v_call: TRBV29-1
d_call: .
j_call: TRBJ1-2
cdr3_nt: TGCAGCGTCAACCCGATACAGGGAGCCTATGGCTACACCTTC
cdr3_aa: CSVNPIQGAYGYTF

clone_size: .
v_call: TRBV7-9
d_call: .
j_call: TRBJ2-3
cdr3_nt: TGTGCTGGAGCCCAACTAGCCGGCACAGATACGCAGTATTTT
cdr3_aa: CAGAQLAGTDTQYF

clone_size: few
v_call: TRBV6-1
d_call: TRBD1
j_call: TRBJ2-7
cdr3_nt: TGTGCCAGCAGTGTGCTCGGGACAGAGACCTACGAGCAGTACTTC
cdr3_aa: CASSVLGTETYEQYF

clone_size: .
v_call: TRBV5-5
d_call: .
j_call: TRBJ1-6
cdr3_nt: TGTGCCAGCAGCTTGATGCAGGGGACAAATAATTCACCCCTCCACTTT
cdr3_aa: CASSLMQGTNNSPLHF

clone_size: .
v_call: TRBV4-3
d_call: TRBD1
j_call: TRBJ2-3
cdr3_nt: TGCGCCAGCAGCCAACAGGGGGCAGATACGCAGTATTTT
cdr3_aa: CASSQQGADTQYF

clone_size: .
v_call: TRBV30
d_call: .
j_call: TRBJ1-5
cdr3_nt: TGTGCCTGGAGTGTTCCCGAGGGTCGGGGGCAGCCCCAGCATTTT
cdr3_aa: CAWSVPEGRGQPQHF

clone_size: .
v_call: TRBV25-1
d_call: TRBD1
j_call: TRBJ1-2
cdr3_nt: TGTGCCAGCAGGACAGGGTACAATGGCTACACCTTC
cdr3_aa: CASRTGYNGYTF

clone_size: .
v_call: TRBV2
d_call: TRBD1
j_call: TRBJ2-5
cdr3_nt: TGTGCCAGCGGGGCAGGACAGGGAAGACAAGAGACCCAGTACTTC
cdr3_aa: CASGAGQGRQETQYF

clone_size: .
v_call: TRBV19
d_call: TRBD1
j_call: TRBJ2-1
cdr3_nt: TGTGCCAGTGATAGGACAGGGGGAAGAGATGAGCAGTTCTTC
cdr3_aa: CASDRTGGRDEQFF

clone_size: few
v_call: TRBV18
d_call: .
j_call: TRBJ1-1
cdr3_nt: TGTGCCAGCTCACTGGTAACAGGGCAGAACACTGAAGCTTTCTTT
cdr3_aa: CASSLVTGQNTEAFF

clone_size: .
v_call: TRBV7-2
d_call: TRBD2
j_call: TRBJ2-1
cdr3_nt: TGTGCCACCGGGGAGGGCTCCTACAATGAGCAGTTCTTC
cdr3_aa: CATGEGSYNEQFF

clone_size: few
v_call: TRBV30
d_call: .
j_call: TRBJ2-1
cdr3_nt: TGTGCCTGGAGTGTAAGGCGGACCTACAATGAGCAGTTCTTC
cdr3_aa: CAWSVRRTYNEQFF

clone_size: .
v_call: TRBV30
d_call: TRBD1
j_call: TRBJ2-2
cdr3_nt: TGTGCCTGGAGAGTGAACAGGGGACACGGGGAGCTGTTTTTT
cdr3_aa: CAWRVNRGHGELFF